Presented here are 3 T cell receptor beta chains from one specimen sequenced in a study of blood T cells in healthy people across ages. Primed by a sample-barcoded 5' primer and a J-beta primer mix, a second PCR proceeded for 7 to 11 cycles. A single record per CDR3 protein comes from TCRdb applying MiXCR to the 5' RACE reads. The sample lists 700,000 or so distinct CDR3 sequences; 20% to 25% were seen once. Sequenced sample: blood. The receptors originated from a man in his 70s in good health.

The genes are TRBV10-3 and TRBJ2-1; 15 positions match TRBD2. V was clipped by 7 bases and J by 5 bases; unmatched bases: 3. This CDR3 has 15 amino acids. Germline V gene sequence: CDR1 ENHRY, CDR2 SYGVKD. The CDR3 bases are TGTGCCATCACTGGGACTAGCGGGGGGAACAATGAGCAGTTCTTC. Its translation: CAITGTSGGNNEQFF.

Only a few counts were recorded for this clonotype. V and J are TRBV5-1 and TRBJ2-3; D ambiguous. V lost 1 base to trimming and J lost 3 bases, with 9 bases between them. Germline CDR1 and CDR2: SGHRS and YFSETQ. There are 14 residues in the CDR3. The CDR3 nucleotides read TGCGCCAGCAGCTTGAGTAGCCGGACAGATACGCAGTATTTT. It specifies CASSLSSRTDTQYF.

This clonotype was counted between two and nine times. V and J are TRBV7-2 and TRBJ1-6, with no clear D. V lost 1 base and J lost 7, with 5 bases in between. This CDR3 is 13 amino acids long. CDR1 is SGHTA and CDR2 is FQGNSA in the germline V gene. CDR3 nucleotide sequence: TGTGCCAGCAGCTTAGTAGTAAATTCACCCCTCCACTTT. Its protein is CASSLVVNSPLHF.